This T cell receptor (beta chain) came from a study of beta chain features in type 1 diabetes. Study-level background: The number of sorted cells examined across all samples was fewer than 110,000,000. Overall study findings and caveats: A moderate, significant TCRB CDR3 shortening appeared in type 1 diabetes across four CD4+ subsets.

This clone was seen more than once but under ten times. As yet, its antigen is unknown. Other DNA sequences in the same sample also yield this CDR3. The sequenced template was cDNA made from the entire isolated RNA. The method was immunoSEQ multiplex PCR; TCRdb's version includes in-frame clones alone and lacks a portion of them. The sample yields about 270,000 clones, roughly an eighth seen once. CDR3 length equals 15 residues. V lost 5 bases and J lost 0, with 10 bases in between. Germline V CDR1 and CDR2: SEHNR, FQNEAQ (reference sequence). Sorting with CD45RO/CCR7/CD25/CD127/CD95/CD27 yielded naive, central memory, regulatory and stem-like memory CD4+ cells.

The rearrangement uses TRBV7-9 and TRBJ1-4; maybe TRBD1 (6 bases). The sequenced material came from naive CD4+ T cells from blood. This clonotype originated in a man aged 25 to 40 with type 1 diabetes. The CDR3 sequence: CASSSGQTTNEKLFF. For the CDR3, the DNA is TGTGCCAGCAGCAGCGGACAGACAACTAATGAAAAACTGTTTTTT.